The 32 T cell receptor beta chains below were found in one sample sequenced in a study of CD8 T cells in Susac syndrome. RNA, at about 0.45 to 1 ug, was reverse transcribed with random hexamers. TCRdb independently ran MiXCR on the immunoSEQ multiplex PCR reads; one entry per CDR3 protein. The sample carries around 270,000 distinct CDR3 sequences, roughly 85% recorded once. The sequenced material came from CD8+ T cells from PBMCs. The receptors originated from a human donor with multiple sclerosis.

The rearrangement uses TRBV9 and TRBJ2-1; maybe TRBD2 (6 bases). This CDR3 spans 15 amino acids. V shed 4 bases and J shed 4 bases, with 15 bases lying between them. Germline V CDR1 and CDR2: SGDLS, YYNGEE. The CDR3 spells CASSPVAGSYNEQFF. The CDR3 DNA sequence: TGTGCCAGCAGCCCGGTGGCGGGATCGTACAATGAGCAGTTCTTC.

The rearrangement joins TRBV7-9 to TRBJ2-1; tentative D call: TRBD2 (6 bases). The germline V gene encodes CDR1 SEHNR and CDR2 FQNEAQ (reference sequence). V was trimmed by 4 bases and J by 7 bases, leaving 17 bases between them. CDR3 length equals 15 residues. This CDR3 is CASSSIPGLKNEQFF. The DNA for the CDR3 is TGTGCCAGCAGCTCCATACCGGGACTGAAGAATGAGCAGTTCTTC. The whole variable domain, filled in from reference TRBV7-9 and TRBJ2-1, reads DTGVSQNPRHKITKRGQNVTFRCDPISEHNRLYWYRQTLGQGPEFLTYFQNEAQLEKSRLLSDRFSAERPKGSFSTLEIQRTEQGDSAMYLCASSSIPGLKNEQFFGPGTRLTVL.

This clonotype was counted a single time. CDR3: CASSWWGVNPNTEAFF. The CDR3 DNA reads TGTGCCAGTAGTTGGTGGGGGGTGAATCCAAACACTGAAGCTTTCTTT. The rearrangement uses TRBV19 and TRBJ1-1, with a possible D match to TRBD1 (5 bases). CDR1 and CDR2 (germline): LNHDA, SQIVND (reference sequence). Trimming cost V 5 bases and J 2 bases, with 18 bases left between them. This CDR3 has 16 residues.

The rearrangement uses TRBV29-1 and TRBJ1-2; D might be TRBD1 (5 bases). Trimming left V 1 base short and J 10 bases short, with 13 bases between. The CDR3 totals 12 residues. Germline loops: CDR1 SQVTM, CDR2 ANQGSEA. CDR3 sequence reads: CSVEGGRGDYTF. The CDR3, as DNA: TGCAGCGTTGAAGGGGGCCGGGGGGACTACACCTTC. The whole variable domain, remainder taken from reference TRBV29-1 and TRBJ1-2, is SAVISQKPSRDICQRGTSLTIQCQVDSQVTMMFWYRQQPGQSLTLIATANQGSEATYESGFVIDKFPISRPNLTFSTLTVSNMSPEDSSIYLCSVEGGRGDYTFGSGTRLTVV.

This clonotype was detected only a few times. V and J are TRBV7-9 and TRBJ2-7; TRBD2 agrees at 10 bases. Unmatched junction bases numbered 8, after V lost 5 bases and J lost 4 bases. CDR1 SEHNR and CDR2 FQNEAQ come from the germline V gene (reference sequence). The CDR3 loop spans 15 amino acids. The CDR3: CASSAGLATFYEQYF. The CDR3 coding sequence is TGTGCCAGCAGCGCGGGACTAGCGACGTTTTACGAGCAGTACTTC.

This clonotype was detected once. The chain recombines TRBV30 with TRBJ1-1; D unclear. Trimming shortened V by 5 bases and J by 4 bases, and 5 bases separated the two germline ends. The CDR3 has 10 amino acids. Germline CDR1 GTSNPN, CDR2 SVGIG (reference sequence). This CDR3 is CAWGFTEAFF. Written as DNA, the CDR3 is TGTGCCTGGGGGTTCACTGAAGCTTTCTTT.

This CDR3 is CASSPRQGLLYEQYF. CDR3 DNA sequence: TGTGCCAGCAGTCCCCGACAGGGCTTGCTCTACGAGCAGTACTTC. The chain employs TRBV6-1 and TRBJ2-7; the match to TRBD1 covers 7 bases. Germline V gene sequence: CDR1 MNHNS, CDR2 SASEGT. With 5 bases clipped from V and 3 bases from J, the junction kept 10 bases outside the gene matches. The CDR3 covers 15 residues.

V and J are TRBV7-9 and TRBJ1-2; the D is unclear. Germline values: CDR1 SEHNR, CDR2 FQNEAQ (reference sequence). The CDR3 runs 13 residues. The germline V and J ends were trimmed by 7 bases and 7 bases, with 16 bases remaining between them. CDR3 bases: TGTGCCAGCACGCCTTCGGAGGTGGCTGGCTACACCTTC. This sequence encodes CASTPSEVAGYTF. Using reference TRBV7-9 and TRBJ1-2 for the parts outside the CDR3, the full variable domain is DTGVSQNPRHKITKRGQNVTFRCDPISEHNRLYWYRQTLGQGPEFLTYFQNEAQLEKSRLLSDRFSAERPKGSFSTLEIQRTEQGDSAMYLCASTPSEVAGYTFGSGTRLTVV.

The V call is TRBV7-9, the J call TRBJ2-7; no definite D call. The CDR3 has 14 amino acids. The ends were cut back, 3 bases at V and 2 bases at J, with 11 bases in the middle. Germline V gives CDR1 SEHNR, CDR2 FQNEAQ (reference sequence). The CDR3 coding sequence is TGTGCCAGCAGCTTGGACCCCTACCCCTACGAGCAGTACTTC. It specifies CASSLDPYPYEQYF.

The V and J genes are TRBV4-3 and TRBJ2-3; D is ambiguous. This CDR3 has 15 amino acids. Germline-derived CDR1 and CDR2 are LGHNA and YSLEER. The V end lost 1 base, the J end lost 1 base, and 9 bases lay between the germline ends. Here the CDR3 reads CASSQVRFRTDTQYF. Written as DNA, the CDR3 is TGCGCCAGCAGCCAAGTGCGGTTTCGCACAGATACGCAGTATTTT.

J is TRBJ2-4 and V is TRBV4-3, with TRBD1 matching over 7 bases. CDR3 length: 17 residues. The ends lost 7 bases at V and 10 bases at J; junction bases unmatched: 22. In germline, CDR1 is LGHNA, CDR2 YSLEER. The CDR3 DNA sequence: TGCGCCAGCAACCACCCACAAAGGACAGGCTCTTTGGCTATTCAGTACTTC. This sequence encodes CASNHPQRTGSLAIQYF.

This chain joins TRBV19 and TRBJ2-1, with D unresolved. With 2 bases removed from V and 5 bases from J, the gap between germline ends came to 13 bases. The CDR3 spans 15 residues. The germline V gene encodes CDR1 LNHDA and CDR2 SQIVND (reference sequence). The CDR3 sequence is CASSISGRPDNEQFF. The CDR3 DNA is TGTGCCAGTAGTATATCGGGCAGGCCGGACAATGAGCAGTTCTTC.

This chain links TRBV29-1 with TRBJ2-1, with 8 bases identical to TRBD1. The V segment lost 4 bases and the J segment 9 bases; nucleotides outside the gene matches: 14. The germline gives CDR1 SQVTM, CDR2 ANQGSEA. The CDR3 runs 15 residues. The CDR3 is CSVVRGQASNSEQFF. DNA of the CDR3: TGCAGCGTTGTGAGGGGACAGGCCTCTAATAGTGAGCAGTTCTTC.

The V and J genes are TRBV4-3 and TRBJ1-1, with unresolved D. Germline CDR1 LGHNA, CDR2 YSLEER. CDR3 length equals 13 residues. The ends were cut back, 0 bases at V and 1 base at J, with 3 bases in the middle. CDR3 DNA sequence: TGCGCCAGCAGCCAAGACGAGAACACTGAAGCTTTCTTT. Protein product: CASSQDENTEAFF.

The chain combines TRBV7-8 with TRBJ2-7, with D maybe TRBD1 (5 bases). CDR3 length: 14 residues. The germline V and J ends were trimmed by 5 bases and 0 bases, with 11 bases remaining between them. CDR1 and CDR2 (germline): SGHVS, FQNEAQ. This chain's CDR3 is CASSATVSSYEQYF. The CDR3 DNA follows: TGTGCCAGCAGCGCGACAGTTAGCTCCTACGAGCAGTACTTC.

The rearrangement joins TRBV7-9 to TRBJ2-4; the D gene could be TRBD1 or TRBD2 (5 bases each). The CDR3 extends over 17 amino acids. CDR1 SEHNR and CDR2 FQNEAQ come from the germline V gene (reference sequence). Trimming removed 1 base from V and 1 base from J, with 14 bases in between. The DNA of the CDR3 is TGTGCCAGCAGCTTAGATGAGGGGCCCTACGCCAAAAACATTCAGTACTTC. This codes for CASSLDEGPYAKNIQYF.

The gene calls are TRBV6-2 or TRBV6-3 and TRBJ2-7; D uncertain. The CDR3 contains 12 residues. Trimming shortened V by 2 bases and J by 4 bases, and 6 bases separated the two germline ends. Germline CDR1 reads MNHEY; CDR2 reads SVGEGT. CDR3 sequence (DNA): TGTGCCAGCAGTTACGGCCAGTACGAGCAGTACTTC. It translates to CASSYGQYEQYF.

The chain recombines TRBV6-6 with TRBJ2-1; TRBD2 matches 12 bases. The CDR3 consists of 15 residues. CDR1 MNHNY and CDR2 SVGAGI come from the germline V gene (reference sequence). V was clipped by 3 bases and J by 7 bases; unmatched bases: 4. CDR3 region: CASSYVTSGRNEQFF. Written as DNA, the CDR3 is TGTGCCAGCAGTTATGTGACTAGCGGGAGAAATGAGCAGTTCTTC.

The chain combines TRBV28 with TRBJ2-5, with D perhaps given as TRBD1 or TRBD2 (5 bases each). Trimming left V 5 bases short and J 1 base short, with 14 bases between. This CDR3 contains 15 residues. Germline V gives CDR1 MDHEN, CDR2 SYDVKM. The CDR3 here is CASSPPSGPQETQYF. The CDR3, as DNA: TGTGCCAGCAGTCCCCCATCGGGGCCCCAAGAGACCCAGTACTTC.

This sequence joins TRBV5-6 and TRBJ1-2; D ambiguous. CDR1 is SGHDT and CDR2 is YYEEEE in the germline V gene. This CDR3 region has 14 residues. With 3 bases removed from V and 3 bases from J, the gap between germline ends came to 12 bases. The CDR3 spells CASSSQASHYGYTF. The CDR3 bases are TGTGCCAGCAGCTCCCAGGCGTCTCACTATGGCTACACCTTC.

This chain uses TRBV6-2 or TRBV6-3 with TRBJ2-2; 12 nucleotides align to TRBD2. The CDR3 is 19 residues long. Germline CDR1 reads MNHEY; CDR2 reads SVGEGT. V shed 3 bases, J shed 0 bases, and the junction held 8 bases outside the gene matches. The CDR3 sequence is CASSYQRLAGGTNTGELFF. CDR3 nucleotides: TGTGCCAGCAGTTATCAGCGGCTAGCGGGAGGGACGAACACCGGGGAGCTGTTTTTT.

V usage is TRBV19 and J usage is TRBJ2-1, with D possibly being TRBD1 (6 bases). The CDR3 consists of 13 residues. Germline V gene data show CDR1 as LNHDA and CDR2 as SQIVND (reference sequence). V lost 5 bases and J 9 bases, leaving 14 bases between the germline ends. The CDR3 loop is CASSERDTGEQFF. CDR3 DNA: TGTGCCAGTAGTGAGAGGGACACAGGTGAGCAGTTCTTC.

The chain recombines TRBV5-1 with TRBJ2-1; 7 positions match TRBD2. The CDR3 consists of 18 residues. With V trimmed by 4 bases and J by 0 bases, 13 bases remained unmatched. The germline V gene encodes CDR1 SGHRS and CDR2 YFSETQ. CDR3 region: CASSPYATSSYSYNEQFF. The DNA for the CDR3 is TGCGCCAGCAGCCCTTACGCGACTAGCTCTTACTCCTACAATGAGCAGTTCTTC.

This rearrangement joins TRBV11-2 to TRBJ2-5; D uncertain. V lost 2 bases and J 2 bases, leaving 3 bases between the germline ends. Per germline, CDR1 SGHAT and CDR2 FQNNGV. This CDR3 is 12 amino acids long. The CDR3 DNA reads as TGTGCCAGCAGCTTAATACAAGAGACCCAGTACTTC. Translating it yields CASSLIQETQYF.

V gene TRBV6-2 or TRBV6-3 combines with J gene TRBJ1-2; 8 nucleotides agree with TRBD1. Per the germline V gene, CDR1 is MNHEY and CDR2 is SVGEGT. V gave up 4 bases and J gave up 6 bases; unmatched junction bases: 10. The CDR3 runs to 15 residues. CDR3 bases: TGTGCCAGCAGTTGGATCAGGGGGCACTTTAATGGCTACACCTTC. This gives the protein CASSWIRGHFNGYTF.

The rearrangement joins TRBV7-9 to TRBJ2-7; D not certain. V dropped 4 bases and J dropped 5 bases, with 12 bases sitting between them. The germline V gene encodes CDR1 SEHNR and CDR2 FQNEAQ (reference sequence). This CDR3 contains 13 residues. The CDR3 loop reads CASSSSEYNEQYF. CDR3 sequence (DNA): TGTGCCAGCAGCTCCTCTGAGTACAACGAGCAGTACTTC.

This chain links TRBV15 with TRBJ2-7, with TRBD2 matching 8 bases. Germline V CDR1 and CDR2: LNHNV, YYDKDF (reference sequence). This CDR3 has 18 amino acids. The V and J ends lost 2 bases and 2 bases, in that order; junction bases with no gene match: 14. Here the CDR3 DNA reads TGTGCCACCAGCAGACCCGACGCGAGTAGCGGGATTGCCTACGAGCAGTACTTC. Translated, it gives CATSRPDASSGIAYEQYF.

The CDR3 here is CAGTGVTGNTIYF. CDR3 sequence (DNA): TGTGCCGGAACAGGTGTGACGGGAAACACCATATATTTT. The chain has TRBV30 and TRBJ1-3, with D tentatively TRBD1 (5 bases). Germline CDR1 GTSNPN, CDR2 SVGIG (reference sequence). V gave up 8 bases and J gave up 4 bases, with 15 bases separating them. The CDR3 is 13 residues long.

The CDR3 bases are TGCGCCAGCAGCCAAGATAAGGGGTCTAGCGGGAGCCTCAATGAGCAGTTCTTC. Protein: CASSQDKGSSGSLNEQFF. The chain links TRBV4-3 to TRBJ2-1; 10 nucleotides align to TRBD2. Germline-derived CDR1 and CDR2 are LGHNA and YSLEER. This CDR3 spans 18 amino acids. V shed 0 bases and J 6 bases; nucleotides not matched to a gene: 11.

The rearrangement links TRBV21-1 to TRBJ2-1; the D segment call TRBD2 is taken from the table without a DNA check. TRBV21-1 is a documented pseudogene. CDR3 length equals 21 residues. The CDR3 reads CASSKHGRTSGRPWSYNEQFF. In nucleotides, the CDR3 is TGTGCCAGCAGCAAACACGGGCGGACTAGCGGGAGGCCGTGGTCCTACAATGAGCAGTTCTTC.

The chain is built from TRBV28 and TRBJ1-1; D gene uncertain. V shed 3 bases and J shed 0 bases, with 11 bases lying between them. Per germline, CDR1 MDHEN and CDR2 SYDVKM. The CDR3 contains 15 residues. Written as DNA, the CDR3 is TGTGCCAGCAGTTTCCGGGGAATCCTGAACACTGAAGCTTTCTTT. It is translated as CASSFRGILNTEAFF.

The rearrangement uses TRBV6-5 and TRBJ2-3; TRBD1 matches at 8 bases. Looked up from germline, CDR1 is MNHEY and CDR2 is SVGAGI. The CDR3 length is 17 residues. V shed 1 base and J 6 bases; nucleotides not matched to a gene: 12. The CDR3 bases are TGTGCCAGCAGTTACTTGACAGGGGAGAAGTTTGTGGATACGCAGTATTTT. Amino acids: CASSYLTGEKFVDTQYF.